This TCR beta chain was profiled in a study of post-analysis software for immune sequencing data. The CDR3 is 16 amino acids. In germline, CDR1 is LNHNV, CDR2 YYDKDF (reference sequence). Of note for this clonotype: Its antigen remains unidentified. The junction and the germline gene differ at one end; a read error may be behind it.

Notes on the study in general: Relative to controls, patients with multiple sclerosis showed significantly lower normalized Chao1 diversity. Higher frequency in patients than in controls was seen for about 5 TRBV segments, with TRBV5-6, TRBV5-1 and TRBV20-1 among them.

TCR beta cDNA libraries included unique molecular identifiers. TCRdb processed the PCR reads anew with MiXCR; each CDR3 protein has one entry. In the table there are about 770,000 distinct CDR3 sequences, roughly 50% of which are singletons. The sequencing sample was made of blood. J is TRBJ2-7 and V is TRBV15, with D hard to call. This receptor was taken from a girl under 18 with multiple sclerosis. CDR3 bases: TGTACCACCAGCAGAGATCGGAGCGACAAGTCCTACGAGCAGTACTTC. Protein sequence: CTTSRDRSDKSYEQYF.